These 19 T cell receptor beta chains came from one sample sequenced in a study of cytomegalovirus exposure and HLA in healthy donors. Only in-frame clones appear in the TCRdb table, and some are missing; sequencing was by immunoSEQ multiplex PCR. The data show more than 150,000 clones, 65% to 85% seen once. The sample taken for sequencing was PBMCs. The receptor set was obtained from a woman aged 18-35 years in good health and CMV-seropositive.

The chain is built from TRBV28 and TRBJ2-3, with 7 bases identical to TRBD2. From germline, CDR1 is MDHEN and CDR2 SYDVKM. This CDR3 contains 16 residues. V was clipped by 4 bases and J by 1 base; unmatched bases: 8. The CDR3 DNA sequence: TGTGCCAGCAGTTCCCCCCGGGCGGGGGGCACAGATACGCAGTATTTT. It translates to CASSSPRAGGTDTQYF.

V is TRBV6-1 and J is TRBJ2-3; D uncertain. There are 16 residues in the CDR3. Deletions cut 2 bases from V and 2 bases from J, with 14 bases between. Germline-derived CDR1 and CDR2 are MNHNS and SASEGT. The CDR3 protein is CASSEFNQRPTDTQYF. The CDR3 DNA is TGTGCCAGCAGTGAATTTAACCAGCGACCCACAGATACGCAGTATTTT.

V gene TRBV27 combines with J gene TRBJ1-2, with D possibly being TRBD1 (6 bases). V lost 7 bases to trimming and J lost 4 bases, with 10 bases between them. This CDR3 is 12 amino acids long. Germline CDR1 MNHEY, CDR2 SMNVEV (reference sequence). The CDR3, as DNA: TGTGCCAGCAAAGGGACAACCTATGGCTACACCTTC. It codes for CASKGTTYGYTF.

The rearrangement uses TRBV5-8 and TRBJ2-3; D might be TRBD2 (6 bases). The germline gives CDR1 SGHTS, CDR2 YDEGEE. The CDR3 extends over 14 amino acids. The ends were cut back, 4 bases at V and 11 bases at J, with 20 bases in the middle. CDR3 protein: CASSPTAGGRVQYF. The CDR3, as DNA: TGTGCCAGCAGCCCTACGGCCGGGGGTCGGGTGCAGTATTTT.

The gene calls are TRBV6-1 and TRBJ1-2, with TRBD1 as a possible D gene (6 bases). The germline V gene encodes CDR1 MNHNS and CDR2 SASEGT. Trimming shortened V by 4 bases and J by 9 bases, and 21 bases separated the two germline ends. The CDR3 contains 15 residues. CDR3 DNA sequence: TGTGCCAGCAGTGGTCTACTCTCCAGGGGTAGGAGCTACACCTTC. Residues: CASSGLLSRGRSYTF.

The chain combines TRBV7-9 with TRBJ1-2, with 11 nucleotides matching TRBD1. The CDR3 sequence is 17 residues long. Germline V gene sequence: CDR1 SEHNR, CDR2 FQNEAQ (reference sequence). The trim removed 5 bases at V and 1 base at J, leaving 9 bases unmatched. The CDR3 DNA sequence: TGTGCCAGCAGCACCACGGACAGGGGGCTGGGTAACTATGGCTACACCTTC. Translating it yields CASSTTDRGLGNYGYTF.

This chain links TRBV5-4 with TRBJ1-1; 7 nucleotides agree with TRBD1. The germline CDR1 and CDR2 sequences are SGHNT and YYREEE (reference sequence). V shed 4 bases and J 0 bases; nucleotides not matched to a gene: 0. This CDR3 has 13 residues. CDR3: CASSDRVNTEAFF. The CDR3 DNA reads as TGTGCCAGCAGCGACAGGGTGAACACTGAAGCTTTCTTT.

The V and J genes are TRBV4-1 and TRBJ1-1; no clear D gene. Germline V gives CDR1 MGHRA, CDR2 YSYEKL. This CDR3 has 14 amino acids. The V end lost 1 base, the J end lost 3 bases, and 9 bases lay between the germline ends. The CDR3 DNA reads as TGCGCCAGCAGCCAAGGTTGGGGAGACACTGAAGCTTTCTTT. Translating gives CASSQGWGDTEAFF.

This chain connects TRBV7-2 to TRBJ2-7, with 13 bases that match TRBD2. The CDR3 has 14 residues. Germline-derived CDR1 and CDR2 are SGHTA and FQGNSA. V dropped 5 bases and J dropped 2; count of bases not matched to a gene: 0. CDR3 in amino acids: CASSTSGGAYEQYF. For the CDR3, the DNA is TGTGCCAGCAGCACTAGCGGGGGGGCCTACGAGCAGTACTTC.

The V and J genes are TRBV5-1 and TRBJ2-3; D remains unclear. V was clipped by 4 bases and J by 1 base, with 7 bases between them. CDR3 size: 13 residues. Looked up from germline, CDR1 is SGHRS and CDR2 is YFSETQ. This CDR3 is CASSGSGTDTQYF. The CDR3 DNA reads TGCGCCAGCAGCGGAAGCGGCACAGATACGCAGTATTTT.

The rearrangement uses TRBV11-2 and TRBJ1-1; the D is unclear. The ends were cut back, 5 bases at V and 0 bases at J, with 16 bases in the middle. This CDR3 spans 16 amino acids. Germline CDR1 reads SGHAT; CDR2 reads FQNNGV. For the CDR3, the DNA is TGTGCCAGCAGCCGACTGGGAGGAGCGATGAACACTGAAGCTTTCTTT. Amino acid sequence: CASSRLGGAMNTEAFF.

There are a few counts of this clone. This sequence joins TRBV2 and TRBJ2-1; 7 bases align to TRBD2. J gave up 2 bases and V 4 bases, and 8 bases lay outside the gene matches. This CDR3 spans 16 amino acids. CDR1 is SNHLY, CDR2 FYNNEI, per germline. Here the CDR3 DNA reads TGTGCCAGCAGTGCCCTAAGGGGAGGGGCCTACAATGAGCAGTTCTTC. Its protein product is CASSALRGGAYNEQFF.

This chain connects TRBV4-3 to TRBJ1-2, with 8 bases that match TRBD1. Germline CDR1 is LGHNA and CDR2 is YSLEER. The CDR3 totals 15 residues. Unmatched junction bases numbered 6, after V lost 0 bases and J lost 6 bases. The CDR3 nucleotides are TGCGCCAGCAGCCAAGAACGAGACAGGGGACATGGCTACACCTTC. As protein: CASSQERDRGHGYTF.

The chain is built from TRBV9 and TRBJ1-4, with 8 nucleotides matching TRBD1. The germline V gene has CDR1 SGDLS and CDR2 YYNGEE. The trim removed 0 bases at V and 8 bases at J, leaving 3 bases unmatched. The CDR3 extends over 14 amino acids. The CDR3 reads CASSVGQGQEKLFF. The CDR3 nucleotides are TGTGCCAGCAGCGTAGGACAGGGGCAAGAAAAACTGTTTTTT. Complete variable domain (other parts from reference TRBV9 and TRBJ1-4): DSGVTQTPKHLITATGQRVTLRCSPRSGDLSVYWYQQSLDQGLQFLIQYYNGEERAKGNILERFSAQQFPDLHSELNLSSLELGDSALYFCASSVGQGQEKLFFGSGTQLSVL.

This sequence joins TRBV27 and TRBJ2-2; 13 bases align to TRBD2. Trimming cost V 5 bases and J 4 bases; bases outside gene matches: 7. The CDR3 contains 17 residues. Germline assignment: CDR1 MNHEY and CDR2 SMNVEV (reference sequence). The CDR3 sequence: CASSLLTSGGRTGELFF. The CDR3 bases are TGTGCCAGCAGTCTCCTGACTAGCGGGGGGCGCACCGGGGAGCTGTTTTTT.

This clone was observed a handful of times. The gene calls are TRBV6-1 and TRBJ2-7; D not certain. The CDR3 sequence is 12 residues long. The germline gives CDR1 MNHNS, CDR2 SASEGT. V was clipped by 2 bases and J by 3 bases, with 5 bases between them. Here the CDR3 DNA reads TGTGCCAGCAGTGAATTCGGCTACGAGCAGTACTTC. Residues: CASSEFGYEQYF.

The genes are TRBV6-1 and TRBJ2-7; 13 bases are shared with TRBD2. The junction had 4 bases not matched to a gene; V was cut back by 6 bases and J by 2 bases. Germline V gives CDR1 MNHNS, CDR2 SASEGT. CDR3 length equals 15 residues. The CDR3 DNA reads TGTGCCAGCAGCAAAACTAGCGGGGGGGCCTACGAGCAGTACTTC. Protein sequence: CASSKTSGGAYEQYF.

A few counts support this clone. The chain recombines TRBV6-1 with TRBJ2-3; 8 bases are shared with TRBD2. Germline CDR1 reads MNHNS; CDR2 reads SASEGT. The CDR3 contains 15 residues. The J segment lost 4 bases and the V segment lost 3 bases, leaving 6 bases of the junction unmatched. The CDR3 loop is CASSDPGGEADTQYF. In DNA form, the CDR3 reads TGTGCCAGCAGTGATCCGGGGGGGGAAGCAGATACGCAGTATTTT.

This clone was seen only a few times. The chain is built from TRBV7-8 and TRBJ2-3, with TRBD2 matching over 14 bases. The germline V gene has CDR1 SGHVS and CDR2 FQNEAQ. The CDR3 is made up of 22 amino acids. V lost 3 bases to trimming and J lost 0 bases; unmatched junction nucleotides: 17. CDR3 in amino acids: CASSLGRRLAGGAAASTDTQYF. As DNA, the CDR3 is TGTGCCAGCAGCTTGGGGCGCCGACTAGCGGGGGGGGCCGCCGCTAGCACAGATACGCAGTATTTT.